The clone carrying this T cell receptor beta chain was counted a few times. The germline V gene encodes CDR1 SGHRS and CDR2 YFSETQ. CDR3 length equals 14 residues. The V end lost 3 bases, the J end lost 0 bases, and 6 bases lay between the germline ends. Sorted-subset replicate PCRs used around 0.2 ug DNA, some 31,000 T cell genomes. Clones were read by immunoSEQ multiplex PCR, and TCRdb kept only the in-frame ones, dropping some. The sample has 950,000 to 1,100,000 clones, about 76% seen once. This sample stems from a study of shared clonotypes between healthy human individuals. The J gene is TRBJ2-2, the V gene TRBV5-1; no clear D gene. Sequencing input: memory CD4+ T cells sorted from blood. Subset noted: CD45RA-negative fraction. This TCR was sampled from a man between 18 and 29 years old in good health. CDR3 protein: CASSSQPNTGELFF. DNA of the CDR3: TGCGCCAGCAGCTCCCAGCCGAACACCGGGGAGCTGTTTTTT.